These 12 T cell receptor beta chains were sequenced from one sample in a study of blood T cell repertoires in COVID-19. Assay: immunoSEQ multiplex PCR; the TCRdb copy retains only in-frame clones and omits some. The sample lists 95,000 to 150,000 clones, 84% seen once, with approximately 3.9% in the top ten. Sequencing was carried out using PBMCs or T cells enriched from blood (not recorded which). These TCRs come from a woman younger than 45 who had recovered from COVID-19.

The V and J genes are TRBV2 and TRBJ2-2, with 11 bases matching TRBD1. Per the germline V gene, CDR1 is SNHLY and CDR2 is FYNNEI. This CDR3 has 16 amino acids. J was trimmed by 6 bases and V by 5 bases; bases with no gene match: 8. The CDR3 DNA is TGTGCCAGCAGTTCCCGGACAGGGGGCAAGGCCGGGGAGCTGTTTTTT. Its translation is CASSSRTGGKAGELFF.

The rearrangement links TRBV19 to TRBJ1-2, with a weak D call TRBD1 (5 bases). Germline CDR1 is LNHDA and CDR2 is SQIVND (reference sequence). V lost 11 bases, J lost 5 bases, and 21 bases lay in between. This CDR3 comprises 14 residues. The CDR3 loop reads CAGPGRVSRYGYTF. Here the CDR3 DNA reads TGTGCCGGCCCAGGGAGGGTGTCACGGTATGGCTACACCTTC. The whole variable domain, remainder taken from reference TRBV19 and TRBJ1-2, is DGGITQSPKYLFRKEGQNVTLSCEQNLNHDAMYWYRQDPGQGLRLIYYSQIVNDFQKGDIAEGYSVSREKKESFPLTVTSAQKNPTAFYLCAGPGRVSRYGYTFGSGTRLTVV.

The rearrangement links TRBV4-3 to TRBJ2-2; 7 bases line up with TRBD2. Losses at the gene ends were 1 base for V and 5 bases for J; bases not matched to a gene: 1. There are 14 residues in the CDR3. The V gene's germline CDR1 is LGHNA and CDR2 YSLEER. The CDR3 here is CASSQGGGTGELFF. The CDR3 bases are TGCGCCAGCAGCCAAGGGGGGGGTACCGGGGAGCTGTTTTTT.

This clone was recorded a few times. This rearrangement joins TRBV15 to TRBJ1-5; the D is unclear. V was clipped by 0 bases and J by 4 bases, with 10 bases between them. The V gene's germline CDR1 is LNHNV and CDR2 YYDKDF (reference sequence). There are 15 residues in the CDR3. In DNA, the CDR3 is TGTGCCACCAGCAGAGAATCGAGGGCTAATCAGCCCCAGCATTTT. Its translation: CATSRESRANQPQHF.

The DNA for the CDR3 is TGCGCCAGCAGCCAAGATCCCTCTGCGGGAAGGGTGAATGAGCAGTTCTTC. Translated: CASSQDPSAGRVNEQFF. V gene TRBV4-1 combines with J gene TRBJ2-1; perhaps TRBD2 as D (6 bases). Trimming removed 0 bases from V and 7 bases from J, with 19 bases in between. The CDR3 sequence is 17 residues long. Per germline, CDR1 MGHRA and CDR2 YSYEKL.

This chain connects TRBV9 to TRBJ2-7, with TRBD1 matching over 11 bases. The CDR3 sequence is 14 residues long. Germline lookup yields CDR1 SGDLS and CDR2 YYNGEE. The V gene end was trimmed by 0 bases and the J gene end by 6 bases; junction bases not matched to a gene: 2. The CDR3 sequence: CASSVGDRGAEQYF. In nucleotides, the CDR3 is TGTGCCAGCAGCGTAGGGGACAGGGGGGCCGAGCAGTACTTC.

This clone came up once. The V call is TRBV9, the J call TRBJ1-3; D call uncertain. This CDR3 spans 17 amino acids. The germline V and J ends were trimmed by 0 bases and 0 bases, with 13 bases remaining between them. Germline V lookup: CDR1 SGDLS, CDR2 YYNGEE. CDR3 sequence (DNA): TGTGCCAGCAGCGTAGCCTCCGGCGGGCTCTCTGGAAACACCATATATTTT. Residues: CASSVASGGLSGNTIYF.

This sequence joins TRBV30 and TRBJ1-6, with 7 bases identical to TRBD1. After removal of 3 bases from V and 10 bases from J, the junction contained 9 bases not matched to a gene. Germline CDR1 reads GTSNPN; CDR2 reads SVGIG (reference sequence). The CDR3 length is 14 residues. Here the CDR3 reads CAWRNRGGLSPLHF. CDR3 nucleotide sequence: TGTGCCTGGAGGAACAGGGGAGGATTGTCACCCCTCCACTTT.

The sample holds one count of this clone. The chain employs TRBV18 and TRBJ2-5, with D unclear. The CDR3 covers 14 residues. Germline V gives CDR1 KGHSH, CDR2 LQKENI. The V end was cut by 2 bases, the J end by 4 bases, with 11 bases between. In DNA form, the CDR3 reads TGTGCCAGCTCACCAGGCAAGCCTAGAGAGACCCAGTACTTC. It is translated as CASSPGKPRETQYF.

The chain has TRBV28 and TRBJ1-1; D remains ambiguous. Germline CDR1 and CDR2: MDHEN and SYDVKM. This CDR3 comprises 14 residues. Trimming left V 0 bases short and J 11 bases short, with 16 bases between. DNA of the CDR3: TGTGCCAGCAGTTTATGGGCCGGGGTCAAAGGGGCTTTCTTT. Its translation: CASSLWAGVKGAFF.

The chain uses TRBV7-9 and TRBJ1-1; D remains unclear. With 7 bases removed from V and 2 bases from J, the gap between germline ends came to 20 bases. CDR3 length equals 16 residues. CDR1 and CDR2 from the germline V gene are SEHNR and FQNEAQ (reference sequence). CDR3 amino acids: CASKGLGTGLNTEAFF. CDR3 nucleotide sequence: TGTGCCAGCAAAGGACTGGGTACGGGCTTAAACACTGAAGCTTTCTTT.

CDR3 residues: CASSSDGQGLSYEQYF. CDR3 nucleotide sequence: TGTGCCAGCAGCTCGGATGGACAGGGCCTATCCTACGAGCAGTACTTC. The chain uses TRBV11-2 and TRBJ2-7, with 8 bases aligning to TRBD1. Germline-derived CDR1 and CDR2 are SGHAT and FQNNGV. Trimming cost V 4 bases and J 1 base; bases outside gene matches: 9. This CDR3 spans 16 amino acids.